This TCR beta chain was documented in a study of T cells in Graves' hyperthyroidism and ophthalmopathy. Patients with uncontrolled infections, other autoimmune diseases, pregnancy or lactation were excluded. Each diagnosis drew on symptoms, thyroxine, TRAb, thyroid ultrasound and orbital computed tomography findings. Points from the study as a whole: Ophthalmopathy stood apart from stable hyperthyroidism in a 13 V-J model. Most clonotypes that expanded in the thyroid above 0.001 also showed up in blood.

RNA transcripts yielded amplified TCR beta CDR3 regions. Initially, a first-round RT-PCR of the TCR CDR3 employed the HTBI primer set. TCRdb analysed the multiplex PCR reads with MiXCR anew, one entry per CDR3 protein. Here the sample spans roughly 500,000 distinct CDR3 sequences, 46% being singletons. The CDR3 totals 13 residues. V dropped 5 bases and J dropped 12; count of bases not matched to a gene: 3. CDR1 and CDR2 (germline): SEHNR, FQNEAQ (reference sequence). Points on this clonotype: What it recognizes is unknown.

The material sequenced was peripheral blood or thyroid tissue (not recorded which). The chain links TRBV7-9 to TRBJ1-6; 11 positions agree with TRBD1. The receptor's source is an adult woman with Graves' disease, either hyperthyroidism or ophthalmopathy (not recorded which). The DNA for the CDR3 is TGTGCCAGCAGCCAGGGACAGGGGGGACCCCTCCACTTT. It specifies CASSQGQGGPLHF.